The 27 T cell receptor beta chains presented below share a single source sample, sequenced in a study of shared clonotypes between healthy human individuals. Some clones are missing from TCRdb's copy, which holds only in-frame ones; the method was immunoSEQ multiplex PCR. The table has some 530,000 clones, 70% to 85% seen once. The sample taken for sequencing was PBMCs. Receptor source: a woman aged 40 to 49 in good health. Some clones in this sample may be carry-over from other donors' samples.

As concerns this clone: Relative to the germline gene, one junction end is altered; a read error may explain this. This chain joins TRBV7-9 and TRBJ2-7, with 8 nucleotides matching TRBD2. The CDR3 loop spans 15 amino acids. In germline, CDR1 is SEHNR, CDR2 FQNEAQ (reference sequence). CDR3 region: CASSPITGGAYEQYF. In DNA, the CDR3 is TGTGCTAGCAGCCCCATAACGGGGGGGGCCTACGAGCAGTACTTC. Supplemented by reference TRBV7-9 and TRBJ2-7, the full variable domain reads DTGVSQNPRHKITKRGQNVTFRCDPISEHNRLYWYRQTLGQGPEFLTYFQNEAQLEKSRLLSDRFSAERPKGSFSTLEIQRTEQGDSAMYLCASSPITGGAYEQYFGPGTRLTVT.

This clone has just a few counts. The chain joins TRBV28 to TRBJ1-3; the D gene is possibly TRBD1 (5 bases). V was trimmed by 3 bases and J by 4 bases, leaving 19 bases between them. The CDR3 has 17 amino acids. From germline, CDR1 is MDHEN and CDR2 SYDVKM. The CDR3 bases are TGTGCCAGCAGTTTTGGGGGGACCGAGACGGGAGGAAACACCATATATTTT. This encodes CASSFGGTETGGNTIYF. The variable domain in full, completed from reference TRBV28 and TRBJ1-3, reads DVKVTQSSRYLVKRTGEKVFLECVQDMDHENMFWYRQDPGLGLRLIYFSYDVKMKEKGDIPEGYSVSREKKERFSLILESASTNQTSMYLCASSFGGTETGGNTIYFGEGSWLTVV.

In this sample, this clone turned up a few times. The chain recombines TRBV11-2 with TRBJ2-7; D possibly corresponds to TRBD1 (5 bases). The CDR3 contains 12 residues. The V gene lost 5 bases and the J gene lost 8 bases, with 13 bases spanning the gap. CDR1 is SGHAT and CDR2 is FQNNGV in the germline V gene. CDR3 in DNA: TGTGCCAGCAGCCCCGGGCAGGGTAAGCAGTACTTC. It encodes CASSPGQGKQYF.

This chain connects TRBV2 to TRBJ1-1; tentatively, D is TRBD1 (6 bases). V lost 7 bases to trimming and J lost 2 bases, with 17 bases between them. The CDR3 contains 15 residues. Germline V gives CDR1 SNHLY, CDR2 FYNNEI. The CDR3 coding sequence is TGTGCCAGCACCCTCTCCGGGACACTCAACACTGAAGCTTTCTTT. This translates into CASTLSGTLNTEAFF.

The chain uses TRBV27 and TRBJ2-2; TRBD2 matches at 13 bases. The CDR3 extends over 15 amino acids. The germline CDR1 and CDR2 sequences are MNHEY and SMNVEV (reference sequence). Trimming removed 7 bases from V and 7 bases from J; junction bases left unmatched: 6. CDR3 region: CASKTSGRARGELFF. CDR3 sequence (DNA): TGTGCCAGCAAAACTAGCGGGAGGGCCCGCGGGGAGCTGTTTTTT.

The chain links TRBV7-8 to TRBJ2-1, with 8 bases lining up with TRBD2. CDR1 is SGHVS, CDR2 FQNEAQ, per germline. The CDR3 is made up of 17 amino acids. V lost 6 bases and J lost 5; bases outside the gene matches: 15. The CDR3 loop reads CASSLGIAGLLDNEQFF. CDR3 in DNA: TGTGCCAGCAGTCTAGGAATAGCGGGGCTGCTAGACAATGAGCAGTTCTTC.

The rearrangement uses TRBV4-1 and TRBJ2-6, with D unclear. V was pared by 0 bases and J by 0 bases, with 6 bases between. The CDR3 is 16 amino acids. Looked up from germline, CDR1 is MGHRA and CDR2 is YSYEKL. The CDR3 protein is CASSQDGNSGANVLTF. CDR3 DNA sequence: TGCGCCAGCAGCCAAGACGGCAACTCTGGGGCCAACGTCCTGACTTTC.

The chain carries TRBV10-2 and TRBJ2-5; perhaps TRBD2 as D (7 bases). Trimming removed 7 bases at V and 2 bases at J, with 14 bases between. The V gene's germline CDR1 is WSHSY and CDR2 SAAADI. This CDR3 is 14 amino acids long. In DNA, the CDR3 is TGCGCCAGCACTCGGCGGGGGCCACAAGAGACCCAGTACTTC. It encodes CASTRRGPQETQYF.

This clone was observed many times. The chain carries TRBV5-1 and TRBJ1-2; TRBD1 aligns across 7 bases. The length of the CDR3 is 17 residues. V lost 4 bases to trimming and J lost 0 bases; unmatched junction nucleotides: 12. Germline CDR1 SGHRS, CDR2 YFSETQ. The CDR3 protein is CASSMNPTGEANYGYTF. The CDR3 DNA follows: TGCGCCAGCAGCATGAACCCCACAGGGGAAGCTAACTATGGCTACACCTTC.

This chain joins TRBV5-1 and TRBJ1-3, with D unclear. Germline values: CDR1 SGHRS, CDR2 YFSETQ. V shed 1 base and J shed 2 bases, with 13 bases lying between them. This CDR3 spans 16 amino acids. The DNA for the CDR3 is TGCGCCAGCAGCTTGAATTGGGGAGTGGCTGGAAACACCATATATTTT. It specifies CASSLNWGVAGNTIYF. Supplemented by reference TRBV5-1 and TRBJ1-3, the full variable domain reads KAGVTQTPRYLIKTRGQQVTLSCSPISGHRSVSWYQQTPGQGLQFLFEYFSETQRNKGNFPGRFSGRQFSNSRSEMNVSTLELGDSALYLCASSLNWGVAGNTIYFGEGSWLTVV.

This clone was observed at least ten times. This chain uses TRBV6-4 with TRBJ2-2; D perhaps matches TRBD1 (6 bases). Germline loops: CDR1 MRHNA, CDR2 SNTAGT. The CDR3 is 15 residues long. Trimming shortened V by 0 bases and J by 7 bases, and 12 bases separated the two germline ends. The CDR3 nucleotides are TGTGCCAGCAGTGACTCTCCAGGGGTCAGCGGGGAGCTGTTTTTT. Protein product: CASSDSPGVSGELFF.

Comments on this clone: The junction does not match germline at one end; this may be a read error. The chain employs TRBV7-7 and TRBJ2-5; D is possibly TRBD1 (6 bases). CDR3 length: 13 amino acids. Germline V gives CDR1 SSHAT, CDR2 FNYEAQ (reference sequence). CDR3 residues: CASSTGQQETQYF. The DNA of the CDR3 is TGTGCTAGCAGCACCGGACAGCAAGAGACCCAGTACTTC.

The V and J genes are TRBV7-2 and TRBJ2-2, with TRBD1 as a possible D gene (5 bases). V was trimmed by 4 bases and J by 8 bases, leaving 14 bases between them. CDR1 and CDR2 from the germline V gene are SGHTA and FQGNSA. The CDR3 loop spans 14 amino acids. CDR3 coding DNA: TGTGCCAGCAGCTCCGGACCTCACAGGGGGGAGCTGTTTTTT. Translating it yields CASSSGPHRGELFF.

The genes are TRBV6-1 and TRBJ2-7; TRBD2 aligns across 10 bases. V was pared by 8 bases and J by 3 bases, with 10 bases of the junction left unmatched. The CDR3 is 15 residues long. The germline gives CDR1 MNHNS, CDR2 SASEGT. The CDR3 sequence is CASSWTSGIGYEQYF. DNA of the CDR3: TGTGCCAGCTCCTGGACTAGCGGAATCGGCTACGAGCAGTACTTC.

In its sample, this clone was seen a few times. With only one base between it and a far larger clone, this is likely a read error. The CDR3 does not end in the conserved phenylalanine or tryptophan, so this is likely a read error. The V call is TRBV7-9, the J call TRBJ1-1; no clear D gene. The CDR3 length is 13 residues. Germline CDR1 SEHNR, CDR2 FQNEAQ (reference sequence). V lost 2 bases to trimming and J lost 8 bases, with 12 bases between them. CDR3 sequence reads: CASSLLVNREAFL. The CDR3 DNA reads as TGTGCCAGCAGCTTACTGGTAAACCGGGAAGCTTTCCTT.

This sequence joins TRBV13 and TRBJ2-3, with 8 bases matching TRBD2. Germline V gene data show CDR1 as PRHDT and CDR2 as FYEKMQ (reference sequence). J gave up 4 bases and V 2 bases, and 14 bases lay outside the gene matches. This CDR3 is 18 amino acids long. CDR3 sequence (DNA): TGTGCCAGCAGCTTACATTTACGCGGGAGGACGATCTCAGATACGCAGTATTTT. It specifies CASSLHLRGRTISDTQYF.

The chain carries TRBV28 and TRBJ1-5; tentative D call: TRBD1 (5 bases). Per germline, CDR1 MDHEN and CDR2 SYDVKM. V was pared by 5 bases and J by 5 bases, with 16 bases between. This CDR3 region has 15 residues. This CDR3 is CASSTTTELDQPQHF. As DNA, the CDR3 is TGTGCCAGCAGTACTACGACAGAGCTGGATCAGCCCCAGCATTTT.

This chain joins TRBV6-1 and TRBJ2-2, with D perhaps TRBD2 (5 bases). The CDR3 contains 15 residues. The V gene's germline CDR1 is MNHNS and CDR2 SASEGT. V was trimmed by 9 bases and J by 0 bases, leaving 14 bases between them. DNA of the CDR3: TGTGCCAGTCAGATGAGGGTCACGAACACCGGGGAGCTGTTTTTT. This codes for CASQMRVTNTGELFF.

The V gene is TRBV19, the J gene TRBJ2-1; 9 bases map to TRBD2. Germline CDR1 and CDR2: LNHDA and SQIVND (reference sequence). V dropped 8 bases and J dropped 1; count of bases not matched to a gene: 6. CDR3 length equals 15 residues. The DNA of the CDR3 is TGTGCCAGTGGGCCCCTAGCGGGATCCTACAATGAGCAGTTCTTC. This encodes CASGPLAGSYNEQFF.

This clone appeared many times. V is TRBV27 and J is TRBJ2-7, with a possible D match to TRBD1 (6 bases). V lost 2 bases, J lost 6 bases, and 17 bases lay in between. The CDR3 loop spans 15 amino acids. Germline CDR1 is MNHEY and CDR2 is SMNVEV (reference sequence). The CDR3 here is CASSLRGQRGSEQYF. The CDR3 nucleotides are TGTGCCAGCAGTTTAAGAGGACAGCGAGGGTCCGAGCAGTACTTC.

V and J are TRBV4-3 and TRBJ2-5; weak D call: TRBD2 (6 bases). Germline V gives CDR1 LGHNA, CDR2 YSLEER. V was pared by 0 bases and J by 5 bases, with 10 bases between. There are 14 residues in the CDR3. As DNA, the CDR3 is TGCGCCAGCAGCCAAGAGGGTGGGAGGGAGACCCAGTACTTC. This translates into CASSQEGGRETQYF.

The chain employs TRBV5-1 and TRBJ2-5; 13 bases are a match to TRBD2. This CDR3 is 17 amino acids long. The germline V gene has CDR1 SGHRS and CDR2 YFSETQ. With 1 base clipped from V and 4 bases from J, the junction kept 7 bases outside the gene matches. The CDR3 bases are TGCGCCAGCAGCTTGTTACTAGCGGGAGGGTCGGGAGAGACCCAGTACTTC. Amino acid sequence: CASSLLLAGGSGETQYF.

The chain is built from TRBV19 and TRBJ2-1, with 11 bases that match TRBD2. This CDR3 has 16 amino acids. Trimming removed 5 bases from V and 0 bases from J; junction bases left unmatched: 3. In germline, CDR1 is LNHDA, CDR2 SQIVND (reference sequence). CDR3 sequence reads: CASSVTSGASYNEQFF. The CDR3 DNA reads TGTGCCAGTAGTGTGACTAGCGGGGCCTCCTACAATGAGCAGTTCTTC.

As concerns this clone: Other DNA sequences in this sample translate to the same CDR3. CDR3 residues: CASSRQGTDTQYF. CDR3 bases: TGTGCCAGCAGCCGGCAGGGAACAGATACGCAGTATTTT. The rearrangement uses TRBV5-4 and TRBJ2-3; a weak D match, TRBD1 (5 bases). The CDR3 extends over 13 amino acids. V lost 4 bases and J lost 3, with 9 bases in between. Germline V gene lookup returns CDR1 SGHNT and CDR2 YYREEE (reference sequence).

This chain connects TRBV7-9 to TRBJ2-7, with 8 nucleotides matching TRBD2. CDR3 length: 17 residues. CDR1 and CDR2 (germline): SEHNR, FQNEAQ (reference sequence). Trimming at V came to 4 bases and at J to 1 base, leaving 12 bases not matched to a gene. The CDR3: CASSSRSGGARSYEQYF. In nucleotides, the CDR3 is TGTGCCAGCAGCTCTCGCTCGGGGGGGGCGAGATCCTACGAGCAGTACTTC.

The chain couples TRBV11-3 to TRBJ2-3, with TRBD1 as a possible D gene (5 bases). The V end lost 4 bases, the J end lost 6 bases, and 11 bases lay between the germline ends. The CDR3 is 13 residues long. The germline CDR1 and CDR2 sequences are SGHNT and YENEEA. The CDR3: CASSSQGMDTQYF. The CDR3 DNA reads TGTGCCAGCAGCTCCCAGGGCATGGATACGCAGTATTTT.

The J gene is TRBJ1-2, the V gene TRBV7-2; 7 nucleotides align to TRBD1. This CDR3 spans 15 amino acids. The ends lost 4 bases at V and 6 bases at J; junction bases unmatched: 11. Germline-derived CDR1 and CDR2 are SGHTA and FQGNSA. The CDR3 DNA reads as TGTGCCAGCAGCTGGACAGCACAGGGGATTGATGGCTACACCTTC. It specifies CASSWTAQGIDGYTF.